This T cell receptor (beta chain) stems from a study of regulatory T cells in long-lasting Graves disease. CDR1 and CDR2 from the germline V gene are SGHTA and FQGNSA. This CDR3 spans 19 amino acids. This sample's time point: newly diagnosed GD, antithyroid drugs for less than 3 months. RNA extracted from PBMCs served as the sequencing template. This clonotype was counted many times. The junction departs from germline at one end; a sequencing error may be responsible. Combining iRepertoire HTBI primers with Arm-PCR of CDR3 regions, the authors built TCR beta libraries. TCRdb analysed the multiplex PCR reads with MiXCR anew, one entry per CDR3 protein. The sample records hundreds of thousands of distinct CDR3 sequences, 15% being singletons.

The rearrangement uses TRBV7-2 and TRBJ1-6; TRBD1 is a possible D gene (6 bases). The sample in question was peripheral blood mononuclear cells (PBMCs), obtained at new diagnosis, from a patient treated with antithyroid drugs. The receptor was derived from a female donor with Graves disease. DNA for the CDR3: TGTGCCGGCAGCTTAGAGCTCGGGCGCAGGGGTAACTATAATTCACCCCTCCACTTT. It yields the protein CAGSLELGRRGNYNSPLHF.